This TCR beta chain was identified in a study of regulatory T cells in long-lasting Graves disease. On the study more broadly: Antithyroid drugs had been given to newly diagnosed Graves' patients for under 3 months.

The TCR beta library used iRepertoire HTBI primers with Arm-PCR amplification of CDR3. MiXCR, run by TCRdb on the multiplex PCR reads, gives a single entry per CDR3 protein. The repertoire holds roughly 420,000 distinct CDR3 sequences, with 16% as singletons. This clonotype was seen a few times. Regarding time point: newly diagnosed GD, antithyroid drugs for less than 3 months. RNA from PBMCs was the source of the TCR library. In each case, Graves' disease was diagnosed per American Thyroid Association guidelines. The same specimen was also included in a second study, on T cells in Graves' hyperthyroidism and ophthalmopathy.

The sequence derives from a woman between 18 and 29 years old with Graves disease. Sequences were derived from peripheral blood mononuclear cells (PBMCs), sampled at new diagnosis, from a patient treated with antithyroid drugs.

Here the CDR3 reads CASSLEPGGGEAFF. Here the CDR3 DNA reads TGTGCCAGCAGCTTGGAGCCAGGCGGCGGTGAAGCTTTCTTT. The chain links TRBV5-5 to TRBJ1-1, with D uncertain. The CDR3 consists of 14 residues. The ends were cut back, 0 bases at V and 7 bases at J, with 13 bases in the middle. The germline gives CDR1 SGHKS, CDR2 YYEKEE (reference sequence).